This T cell receptor (beta chain) was sequenced for a study of T cells expressing NK-cell markers. Study background: Sorted CD3+CD56-NKG2C+, CD3+CD56+NKG2C- and CD3+CD56+NKG2C+ T cells were the source of the TCR beta repertoires. Study-wide points: In more than 5 donors, dominant CD3+CD56+NKG2C+ clonotypes ranked among the top 10 CD8+ clonotypes. These clonotypes, the leaders elsewhere, also led the CD3+CD56-NKG2C+ fraction in several donors.

This CDR3 contains 13 residues. Germline V lookup: CDR1 SEHNR, CDR2 FQNEAQ (reference sequence). TCRdb re-called the 5' RACE reads and gives one entry per CDR3 protein, without DNA. The specimen's table records 550,000 to 600,000 distinct CDR3 sequences. Details on this clonotype: Its antigen is undetermined.

Sequenced input: blood T cells: a sorted CD56 or NKG2C T cell subset, CD4+ or CD8+ T cells, or bulk PBMC T cells (not recorded which). The chain combines TRBV7-9 with TRBJ2-4; there is no DNA to check the TCRdb D call of TRBD1. The TCR comes from a man between 18 and 29 years old in good health. CDR3 sequence reads: CASSPPGGNIQYF.